Listed below are T cell receptor beta chains from one sample, sequenced in a study of T cell responses to AZD1222 COVID-19 vaccine. Profiled with immunoSEQ multiplex PCR; TCRdb holds only in-frame clones, not every one. The sample contains about 130,000 clones, 70% to 90% of which appear only once. This material consisted of peripheral blood, taken on day 0 of AZD1222 vaccination. Receptors were obtained from an adult in good health. The CDR3 runs from the conserved cysteine through the conserved F or W. The D gene is left open where the match is weak. Rows give clone size only sometimes, using once, few, many, or a class for an expanded clone.

v_call	clone_size	d_call	j_call	cdr3_aa	cdr3_nt
TRBV30	.	.	TRBJ1-4	CAWSVLNEKLFF	TGTGCCTGGAGTGTCCTCAATGAAAAACTGTTTTTT
TRBV3-1/TRBV3-2	.	TRBD2	TRBJ2-3	CASSHSSGGTDTQYF	TGTGCCAGCAGCCATAGCAGCGGGGGCACAGATACGCAGTATTTT
TRBV7-3	.	.	TRBJ1-4	CASSPRQGSEKLFF	TGTGCCAGCAGCCCAAGGCAGGGTAGTGAAAAACTGTTTTTT
TRBV18	.	.	TRBJ1-1	CASSPAGTQNTEAFF	TGTGCCAGCTCACCAGCTGGGACACAGAACACTGAAGCTTTCTTT
TRBV5-6	.	.	TRBJ1-2	CASSFDGVVINGYTF	TGTGCCAGCAGCTTCGATGGAGTGGTGATCAATGGCTACACCTTC
TRBV7-9	.	TRBD1	TRBJ2-3	CASSRTRDSGTDTQYF	TGTGCCAGCAGCCGAACTCGGGACAGCGGCACAGATACGCAGTATTTT
TRBV5-8	.	.	TRBJ2-7	CASSLAPYEQYF	TGTGCCAGCAGCTTAGCACCGTACGAGCAGTACTTC
TRBV18	.	TRBD2	TRBJ2-1	CASSRLAGVEEQFF	TGTGCCAGCTCACGGCTAGCGGGGGTGGAAGAGCAGTTCTTC
TRBV18	.	.	TRBJ1-5	CASSALAGYQPQHF	TGTGCCAGCTCAGCCCTCGCGGGCTATCAGCCCCAGCATTTT
TRBV30	.	TRBD1	TRBJ2-1	CAWRGQGIGQFF	TGTGCCTGGAGGGGACAGGGGATCGGCCAGTTCTTC
TRBV4-2	.	TRBD2	TRBJ2-5	CASSRGLAGNQETQYF	TGTGCCAGCAGCCGGGGACTAGCGGGAAACCAAGAGACCCAGTACTTC
TRBV28	.	.	TRBJ1-1	CASSFGEAFF	TGTGCCAGCAGTTTTGGCGAAGCTTTCTTT
TRBV19	.	TRBD1	TRBJ1-5	CASSQADRGPQHF	TGTGCCAGTAGTCAGGCGGACAGGGGGCCCCAGCATTTT
TRBV3-1/TRBV3-2	.	TRBD2	TRBJ2-1	CASSQVRGGLFF	TGTGCCAGCAGCCAAGTTCGGGGGGGGCTGTTCTTC
TRBV5-1	.	TRBD2	TRBJ2-7	CASSLGLAGSEQYF	TGCGCCAGCAGCTTAGGACTAGCGGGAAGCGAGCAGTACTTC
TRBV2	.	.	TRBJ2-1	CASRASSYNEQFF	TGTGCCAGTAGAGCGAGCTCCTACAATGAGCAGTTCTTC
TRBV19	.	.	TRBJ1-1	CASSISSGARNEAFF	TGTGCCAGTAGTATTTCGTCGGGGGCGCGGAATGAAGCTTTCTTT
TRBV4-1	.	.	TRBJ1-1	CASRKEGRVEAFF	TGCGCCAGCAGAAAAGAAGGGCGGGTTGAAGCTTTCTTT
TRBV2	.	TRBD1	TRBJ1-2	CASSGTGANYGYTF	TGTGCCAGCAGCGGGACAGGGGCTAACTATGGCTACACCTTC
TRBV18	.	.	TRBJ2-7	CASSLGRLYEQYF	TGTGCCAGCTCATTGGGACGGCTCTACGAGCAGTACTTC
TRBV6-5	.	TRBD1	TRBJ2-7	CASKGTDLWEQYF	TGTGCCAGCAAGGGGACAGATCTTTGGGAGCAGTACTTC
TRBV19	once	.	TRBJ1-4	CASSIRAANEKLFF	TGTGCCAGTAGTATACGAGCGGCTAATGAAAAACTGTTTTTT
TRBV5-1	once	.	TRBJ2-1	CASSLEVGEQFF	TGCGCCAGCAGCTTGGAAGTAGGGGAGCAGTTCTTC
TRBV10-3	.	.	TRBJ2-5	CAIKSSNKGGYETQYF	TGTGCCATCAAGTCCTCGAACAAAGGGGGATACGAGACCCAGTACTTC
TRBV7-8	.	TRBD1	TRBJ1-1	CASSFPGQGVAEAFF	TGTGCCAGCAGCTTCCCGGGACAGGGCGTGGCTGAAGCTTTCTTT
TRBV4-2	.	.	TRBJ1-3	CASSPWDFLGAGNTIYF	TGTGCCAGCAGCCCTTGGGATTTCCTCGGCGCTGGAAACACCATATATTTT
TRBV28	.	.	TRBJ2-6	CASRQLMGSGANVLTF	TGTGCCAGCAGGCAACTGATGGGCTCTGGGGCCAACGTCCTGACTTTC
TRBV19	.	.	TRBJ1-2	CASSIGENYGYTF	TGTGCCAGTAGTATTGGAGAGAACTATGGCTACACCTTC
TRBV29-1	once	.	TRBJ2-1	CSVRAWINEQFF	TGCAGCGTAAGGGCCTGGATCAATGAGCAGTTCTTC
TRBV7-9	.	.	TRBJ2-7	CASSPDRKYYEQYF	TGTGCCAGCAGCCCAGACAGGAAATACTACGAGCAGTACTTC
TRBV30	.	TRBD1	TRBJ1-2	CAWSVQGANYGYTF	TGTGCCTGGAGTGTACAGGGGGCTAACTATGGCTACACCTTC
TRBV7-7	once	.	TRBJ1-3	CASSFSDGNTIYF	TGTGCTAGCAGCTTTTCGGATGGAAACACCATATATTTT
TRBV29-1	.	.	TRBJ1-1	CSVGGHIVDTEAFF	TGCAGCGTGGGAGGACACATTGTGGACACTGAAGCTTTCTTT
TRBV19	.	TRBD1	TRBJ1-4	CASSPRQGGLSATNEKLFF	TGTGCCAGTAGTCCCCGCCAGGGGGGATTATCCGCAACTAATGAAAAACTGTTTTTT
TRBV19	.	TRBD1	TRBJ1-2	CASSIDGTAGPYGYTF	TGTGCCAGTAGTATTGATGGGACAGCCGGCCCGTATGGCTACACCTTC
TRBV28	.	.	TRBJ1-2	CASSSLGGDYGYTF	TGTGCCAGCAGTTCATTGGGGGGCGACTATGGCTACACCTTC
TRBV7-7	.	.	TRBJ1-1	CASSRGVGDTEAFF	TGTGCTAGCAGCCGGGGAGTGGGGGACACTGAAGCTTTCTTT
TRBV14	.	.	TRBJ1-4	CASSQEGVKGGEKLFF	TGTGCCAGCAGCCAAGAGGGGGTGAAGGGGGGTGAAAAACTGTTTTTT
TRBV6-5	once	.	TRBJ1-3	CASSYNWGDSGNTIYF	TGTGCCAGCAGTTACAACTGGGGGGACTCTGGAAACACCATATATTTT
TRBV6-5	.	TRBD1	TRBJ2-4	CASSRRTGLHIQYF	TGTGCCAGCAGCCGGAGGACAGGGCTACACATTCAGTACTTC
TRBV4-3	once	TRBD1	TRBJ1-1	CASRQGPLNTEAFF	TGCGCCAGCAGACAGGGGCCCTTGAACACTGAAGCTTTCTTT
TRBV11-2	.	.	TRBJ2-3	CASRFSSTDTQYF	TGTGCCAGCAGGTTTTCGAGCACAGATACGCAGTATTTT
TRBV4-1	.	.	TRBJ2-1	CASRERKEPYNEQFF	TGCGCCAGCAGAGAAAGGAAAGAGCCCTACAATGAGCAGTTCTTC
TRBV19	.	.	TRBJ1-2	CASSIGGNTNYGYTF	TGTGCCAGTAGTATAGGAGGGAACACTAACTATGGCTACACCTTC
TRBV4-1	.	TRBD1	TRBJ1-1	CASSQDRTGRNTEAFF	TGCGCCAGCAGCCAAGACCGGACAGGGAGGAACACTGAAGCTTTCTTT
TRBV19	.	.	TRBJ2-7	CASSPAATSYEQYF	TGTGCCAGTAGCCCCGCAGCTACCTCCTACGAGCAGTACTTC
TRBV7-3	.	.	TRBJ2-1	CASSLVEGGYNEQFF	TGTGCCAGCAGCTTAGTTGAGGGGGGCTACAATGAGCAGTTCTTC
TRBV3-1/TRBV3-2	.	.	TRBJ1-3	CASSQGGDGVTYTIYF	TGTGCCAGCAGCCAAGGCGGGGACGGCGTAACTTACACCATATATTTT
TRBV5-6	.	.	TRBJ2-6	CASSWGADSSGANVLTF	TGTGCCAGCAGCTGGGGGGCCGACTCCTCTGGGGCCAACGTCCTGACTTTC
TRBV5-6	once	.	TRBJ1-2	CASSFQGGYTF	TGTGCCAGCAGCTTTCAGGGTGGCTACACCTTC
TRBV3-1/TRBV3-2	.	.	TRBJ2-2	CASSQDSIYTGELFF	TGTGCCAGCAGCCAAGATAGTATCTACACCGGGGAGCTGTTTTTT
TRBV29-1	.	.	TRBJ1-5	CSGAGNQPQHF	TGCAGCGGGGCGGGAAATCAGCCCCAGCATTTT
TRBV5-1	.	.	TRBJ2-1	CASSLEHEQFF	TGCGCCAGCAGCTTGGAGCATGAGCAGTTCTTC
TRBV19	once	.	TRBJ1-5	CASSIRGVSNQPQHF	TGTGCCAGTAGTATTCGGGGGGTGAGCAATCAGCCCCAGCATTTT